Each of the 21 T cell receptor beta chains below was sequenced from the same sample in a study of shared clonotypes between healthy human individuals. Sequencing was performed with immunoSEQ multiplex PCR; in TCRdb, only in-frame clones are kept and a portion is missing. The sample lists 550,000 to 800,000 clones, under 80% occurring once. Source material: memory CD4+ T cells sorted from blood. Documented subset: CD45RA-negative fraction. These receptors all stem from a woman in her 30s in good health.

In this sample, this clone turned up a few times. This sequence joins TRBV18 and TRBJ2-7, with 11 bases fitting TRBD1. Germline V gene lookup returns CDR1 KGHSH and CDR2 LQKENI. The CDR3 contains 15 residues. V shed 6 bases and J 0 bases; nucleotides not matched to a gene: 4. CDR3 in amino acids: CASSRTGGDSYEQYF. The CDR3 DNA reads TGTGCCAGCTCGAGGACAGGGGGCGACTCCTACGAGCAGTACTTC.

The chain employs TRBV10-3 and TRBJ2-3; perhaps TRBD1 as D (6 bases). Germline V CDR1 and CDR2: ENHRY, SYGVKD. The CDR3 totals 15 residues. V lost 0 bases and J 7 bases, leaving 14 bases between the germline ends. The CDR3 DNA follows: TGTGCCATCAGTGAGTCGCATACAGGGAAGAATACGCAGTATTTT. Translating gives CAISESHTGKNTQYF.

The chain combines TRBV5-4 with TRBJ2-5; 8 nucleotides match TRBD2. The CDR3 totals 17 residues. Germline V gene sequence: CDR1 SGHNT, CDR2 YYREEE (reference sequence). The J segment lost 1 base and the V segment lost 0 bases, leaving 8 bases of the junction unmatched. CDR3 sequence (DNA): TGTGCCAGCAGCTTGGGTGTGGCGGGAGGCTCCCAAGAGACCCAGTACTTC. Its protein product is CASSLGVAGGSQETQYF.

The rearrangement links TRBV2 to TRBJ2-2, with D possibly matching TRBD1 (6 bases). CDR3 length: 13 amino acids. V was pared by 6 bases and J by 4 bases, with 9 bases between. Germline CDR1 is SNHLY and CDR2 is FYNNEI. The CDR3 loop reads CASRGAGTGELFF. CDR3 nucleotides: TGTGCCAGCAGGGGGGCGGGCACCGGGGAGCTGTTTTTT. The full variable domain, rest sourced from reference TRBV2 and TRBJ2-2, is EPEVTQTPSHQVTQMGQEVILRCVPISNHLYFYWYRQILGQKVEFLVSFYNNEISEKSEIFDDQFSVERPDGSNFTLKIRSTKLEDSAMYFCASRGAGTGELFFGEGSRLTVL.

The rearrangement links TRBV5-5 to TRBJ1-5; no firm D call. Trimming removed 3 bases from V and 6 bases from J, with 13 bases in between. CDR1 is SGHKS, CDR2 YYEKEE, per germline (reference sequence). This CDR3 is 14 amino acids long. The DNA of the CDR3 is TGTGCCAGCAGCTCGATCGATGCGGCTCAGCCCCAGCATTTT. It specifies CASSSIDAAQPQHF.

This clone was counted between two and nine times. A read error may be the cause here, since a much bigger clone is one base away. Other nucleotide sequences from this sample produce the same CDR3. This sequence joins TRBV7-9 and TRBJ2-3; D is undetermined. The CDR3 totals 11 residues. From germline, CDR1 is SEHNR and CDR2 FQNEAQ (reference sequence). V shed 6 bases and J shed 2 bases, with 3 bases lying between them. The CDR3 region has the DNA TGTGCCAGCAGTAACACAGATACGCAGTATTTT. Protein: CASSNTDTQYF.

The V gene is TRBV27, the J gene TRBJ2-5; possible D gene TRBD2, 7 bases. The CDR3 has 16 residues. The V end was cut by 5 bases, the J end by 2 bases, with 18 bases between. Germline V gene sequence: CDR1 MNHEY, CDR2 SMNVEV (reference sequence). The CDR3 DNA is TGTGCCAGCAGTCGGCAGCGGGGACACCCACAAGAGACCCAGTACTTC. This sequence encodes CASSRQRGHPQETQYF.

There are a few counts of this clone. The chain is built from TRBV28 and TRBJ2-2; D may be TRBD1 or TRBD2 (5 bases each). Trimming removed 10 bases from V and 0 bases from J, with 18 bases in between. There are 16 residues in the CDR3. CDR1 is MDHEN, CDR2 SYDVKM, per germline. CDR3 DNA sequence: TGTGCCACCGATCCGTTGGGGACCACGAACACCGGGGAGCTGTTTTTT. Translation gives CATDPLGTTNTGELFF.

The chain recombines TRBV28 with TRBJ2-7; 7 bases are a match to TRBD2. V dropped 11 bases and J dropped 3; count of bases not matched to a gene: 10. This CDR3 contains 13 residues. The germline V gene has CDR1 MDHEN and CDR2 SYDVKM. The CDR3 DNA sequence: TGTGCCCACAGGATGGGGGGGGACTACGAGCAGTACTTC. Its translation: CAHRMGGDYEQYF.

The chain recombines TRBV27 with TRBJ2-7, with D maybe TRBD1 (7 bases). The V end was cut by 6 bases, the J end by 0 bases, with 15 bases between. The CDR3 runs to 15 residues. Per the germline V gene, CDR1 is MNHEY and CDR2 is SMNVEV (reference sequence). CDR3 sequence: CASSLYQGGSYEQYF. DNA for the CDR3: TGTGCCAGCAGCCTCTACCAGGGGGGCTCCTACGAGCAGTACTTC.

With respect to this clone: The same CDR3 can be traced to other DNA sequences in this sample. The J gene is TRBJ2-1, the V gene TRBV29-1; D uncertain. Germline values: CDR1 SQVTM, CDR2 ANQGSEA. This CDR3 is 13 amino acids long. V was pared by 2 bases and J by 0 bases, with 5 bases between. DNA of the CDR3: TGCAGCGTTGAAACAAGCTCCTACAATGAGCAGTTCTTC. Protein: CSVETSSYNEQFF.

In this sample, this clone turned up many times. The chain joins TRBV19 to TRBJ2-1; the match to TRBD2 covers 11 bases. From germline, CDR1 is LNHDA and CDR2 SQIVND (reference sequence). CDR3 length: 17 amino acids. The junction had 13 bases not matched to a gene; V was cut back by 3 bases and J by 9 bases. In DNA, the CDR3 is TGTGCCAGTAGTATCAAAAGGGGGACTAGCGGTCTTAGTGAGCAGTTCTTC. Its protein is CASSIKRGTSGLSEQFF.

The rearrangement uses TRBV29-1 and TRBJ2-7; TRBD1 matches 7 bases. V shed 3 bases, J shed 7 bases, and the junction held 6 bases outside the gene matches. The CDR3 length is 12 residues. CDR1 SQVTM and CDR2 ANQGSEA come from the germline V gene. CDR3 nucleotide sequence: TGCAGCGTTGATAAGGGGGCGGGTGAGCAGTACTTC. As protein: CSVDKGAGEQYF.

In its sample, this clone was seen many times. The chain has TRBV7-3 and TRBJ2-1; TRBD2 matches 15 bases. Germline CDR1 and CDR2: SGHTA and FQGTGA. V shed 5 bases and J 10 bases; nucleotides not matched to a gene: 9. The CDR3 runs 16 residues. CDR3 residues: CASSVGLAGGDYEQFF. The CDR3 DNA reads TGTGCCAGCAGCGTCGGACTAGCGGGAGGGGATTACGAGCAGTTCTTC.

This clone was observed a few times. V is TRBV27 and J is TRBJ2-1, with 7 nucleotides matching TRBD1. Per germline, CDR1 MNHEY and CDR2 SMNVEV (reference sequence). The CDR3 contains 15 residues. The ends lost 5 bases at V and 6 bases at J; junction bases unmatched: 10. CDR3 nucleotides: TGTGCCAGCAGTCCCAGAGGGACAGTTATCAATGAGCAGTTCTTC. It specifies CASSPRGTVINEQFF.

The chain has TRBV7-9 and TRBJ2-1; D may correspond to TRBD1 or TRBD2 (6 bases each). Germline-derived CDR1 and CDR2 are SEHNR and FQNEAQ (reference sequence). The CDR3 has 18 amino acids. V gave up 7 bases and J gave up 3 bases, with 25 bases separating them. CDR3 nucleotide sequence: TGTGCCAGCACCATGAGTCAACAGGGTTCAGCGGGCTACAATGAGCAGTTCTTC. It codes for CASTMSQQGSAGYNEQFF.

This sequence joins TRBV28 and TRBJ2-5, with D maybe TRBD1 (6 bases). The germline V gene has CDR1 MDHEN and CDR2 SYDVKM. The CDR3 covers 12 residues. Trimming stripped 10 bases from V and 7 bases from J, with 16 bases between. The CDR3 loop reads CAIGTPGRTQYF. CDR3 in DNA: TGTGCCATCGGGACACCCGGTCGGACCCAGTACTTC.

This chain joins TRBV5-1 and TRBJ2-2; a weak D match, TRBD1 (5 bases). V gave up 4 bases and J gave up 4 bases, with 17 bases separating them. From germline, CDR1 is SGHRS and CDR2 YFSETQ. This CDR3 contains 16 residues. The CDR3 is CASSAAGIIRTGELFF. The CDR3 bases are TGCGCCAGCAGCGCAGCAGGGATCATCCGCACCGGGGAGCTGTTTTTT.

The V call is TRBV4-2, the J call TRBJ1-5; D unresolved. The V gene lost 4 bases and the J gene lost 6 bases, with 16 bases spanning the gap. This CDR3 is built from 15 residues. Germline CDR1 and CDR2: LGHNA and YNFKEQ. The CDR3 DNA reads as TGTGCCAGCAGCCTCGCCCCCAAAGGTGGTCAGCCCCAGCATTTT. Translating it yields CASSLAPKGGQPQHF.

This clone occurred a few times. Other DNA variants within this sample encode the same CDR3. The rearrangement joins TRBV4-1 to TRBJ2-7; 7 bases align to TRBD2. The CDR3 loop spans 15 amino acids. The ends lost 2 bases at V and 4 bases at J; junction bases unmatched: 8. From germline, CDR1 is MGHRA and CDR2 YSYEKL. The CDR3 sequence is CASSQLPGGRYEQYF. The CDR3 DNA sequence: TGCGCCAGCAGCCAACTACCGGGAGGACGATACGAGCAGTACTTC.

The gene calls are TRBV5-8 and TRBJ1-5; 7 bases are shared with TRBD1. The CDR3 spans 16 residues. J gave up 7 bases and V 4 bases, and 14 bases lay outside the gene matches. The V gene's germline CDR1 is SGHTS and CDR2 YDEGEE. The CDR3 nucleotides read TGTGCCAGCAGCGAGGGGACAGACCAGTTCGGGCAGCCCCAGCATTTT. It translates to CASSEGTDQFGQPQHF.